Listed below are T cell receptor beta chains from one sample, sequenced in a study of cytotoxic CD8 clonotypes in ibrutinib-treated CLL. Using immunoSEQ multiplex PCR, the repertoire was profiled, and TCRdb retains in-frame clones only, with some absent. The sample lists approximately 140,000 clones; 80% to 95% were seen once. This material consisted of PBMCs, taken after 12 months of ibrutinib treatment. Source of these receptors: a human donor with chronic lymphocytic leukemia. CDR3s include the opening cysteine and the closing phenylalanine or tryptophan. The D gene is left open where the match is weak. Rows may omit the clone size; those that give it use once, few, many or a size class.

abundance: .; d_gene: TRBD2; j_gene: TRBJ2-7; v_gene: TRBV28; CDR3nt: TGTGCCAGCAGGCTTACTAGCGGGATAAGCTCCTACGAGCAGTACTTC; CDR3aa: CASRLTSGISSYEQYF
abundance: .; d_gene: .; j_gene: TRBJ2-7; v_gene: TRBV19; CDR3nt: TGTGCCAGTAGTGCAACCGGGACATCAGCCTACGAGCAGTACTTC; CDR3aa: CASSATGTSAYEQYF
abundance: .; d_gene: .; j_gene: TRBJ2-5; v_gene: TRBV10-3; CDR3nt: TGTGCCATCAGTGAGTCGCAAGAGCTCCAAGAGACCCAGTACTTC; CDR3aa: CAISESQELQETQYF
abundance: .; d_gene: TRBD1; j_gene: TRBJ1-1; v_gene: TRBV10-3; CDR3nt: TGTGCCATCAGTGAGGGGACAGGGAGTGACACTGAAGCTTTCTTT; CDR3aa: CAISEGTGSDTEAFF
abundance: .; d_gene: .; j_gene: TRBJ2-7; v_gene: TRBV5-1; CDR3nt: TGCGCCAGCAGCTTAGACGTAGCGGAGACCTACGAGCAGTACTTC; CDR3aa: CASSLDVAETYEQYF
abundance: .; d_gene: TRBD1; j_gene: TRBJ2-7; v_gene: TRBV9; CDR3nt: TGTGCCAGCAGCGGCCCGGGACAGGGAGGCTACGAGCAGTACTTC; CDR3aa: CASSGPGQGGYEQYF
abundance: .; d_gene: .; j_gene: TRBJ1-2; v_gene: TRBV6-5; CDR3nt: TGTGCCAGCAGTGGGGATAACTATGGCTACACCTTC; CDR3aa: CASSGDNYGYTF
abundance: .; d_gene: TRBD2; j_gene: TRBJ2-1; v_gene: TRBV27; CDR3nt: TGTGCCAGCAGTCCCTATAGCGGGAGTTCCTACAATGAGCAGTTCTTC; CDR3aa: CASSPYSGSSYNEQFF
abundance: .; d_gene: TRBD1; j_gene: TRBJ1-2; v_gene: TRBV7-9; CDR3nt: TGTGCCAGCAGAATCGAGACAGGGCATGCTAACTATGGCTACACCTTC; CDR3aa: CASRIETGHANYGYTF
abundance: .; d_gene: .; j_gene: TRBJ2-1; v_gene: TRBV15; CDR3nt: TGTGCCACCGCCGGGGGCTCGTTAGGTAATGAGCAGTTCTTC; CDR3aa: CATAGGSLGNEQFF
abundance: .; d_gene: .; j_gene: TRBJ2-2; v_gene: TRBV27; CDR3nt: TGTGCCAGCAGTTTATCGTCAGGGTTGGGTGGGGAAGGGGAGCTGTTTTTT; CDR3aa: CASSLSSGLGGEGELFF
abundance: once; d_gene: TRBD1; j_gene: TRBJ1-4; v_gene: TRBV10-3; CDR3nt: TGTGCCATCACCTCAGGGGGCTCGGGAAAACTGTTTTTT; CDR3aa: CAITSGGSGKLFF
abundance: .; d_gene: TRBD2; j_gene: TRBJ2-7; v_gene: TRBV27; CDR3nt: TGTGCCAGCGGAGTTGCCTCAAGCGGGATCCGCTCCTACGAGCAGTACTTC; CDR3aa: CASGVASSGIRSYEQYF
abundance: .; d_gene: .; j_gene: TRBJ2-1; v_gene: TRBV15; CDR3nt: TGTGCCACCAGCAGAGAAGCCCGAAAGGGAGAATATGAGCAGTTCTTC; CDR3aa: CATSREARKGEYEQFF
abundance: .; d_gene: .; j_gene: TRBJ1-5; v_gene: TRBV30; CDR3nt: TGTGCCTGGGCCAGGGGCTTAGGACAGCCCCAGCATTTT; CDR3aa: CAWARGLGQPQHF
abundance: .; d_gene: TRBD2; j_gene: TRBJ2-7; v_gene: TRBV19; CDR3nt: TGTGCCAGTAGTGCTTCTAGCGGGAGCTCCTACGAGCAGTACTTC; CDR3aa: CASSASSGSSYEQYF
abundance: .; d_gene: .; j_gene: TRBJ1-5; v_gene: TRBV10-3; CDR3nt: TGTGCCATCGGACGGGGAGGGGAAGAGCCCCAGCATTTT; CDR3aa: CAIGRGGEEPQHF
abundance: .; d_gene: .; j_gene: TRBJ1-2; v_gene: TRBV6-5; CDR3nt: TGTGCCAGCAGTTACTCTGACAAGACTAACTATGGCTACACCTTC; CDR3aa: CASSYSDKTNYGYTF
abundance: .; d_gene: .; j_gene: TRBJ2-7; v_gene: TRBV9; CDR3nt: TGTGCCAGCACCCCCCCTTACGAAGCGAGCAAGAAGTACGAGCAGTACTTC; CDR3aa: CASTPPYEASKKYEQYF
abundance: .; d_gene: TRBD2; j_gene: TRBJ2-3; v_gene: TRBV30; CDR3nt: TGTGCCTGGAGTGTGACTAGCGGGAACACAGATACGCAGTATTTT; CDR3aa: CAWSVTSGNTDTQYF
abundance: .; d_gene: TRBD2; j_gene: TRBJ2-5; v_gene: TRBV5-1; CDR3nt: TGCGCCAGCAGCTTGGGTTTACTCTCAACGGGGGGAGAGACCCAGTACTTC; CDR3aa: CASSLGLLSTGGETQYF
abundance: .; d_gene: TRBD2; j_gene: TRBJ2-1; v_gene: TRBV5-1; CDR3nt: TGCGCCAGCACCCCATGGACTAGCGGGAGTGGTGAGCAGTTCTTC; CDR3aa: CASTPWTSGSGEQFF
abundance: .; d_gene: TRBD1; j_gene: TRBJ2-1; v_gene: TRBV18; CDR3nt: TGTGCCAGCTCACCGAGAACAGGGGAGTCCAATGAGCAGTTCTTC; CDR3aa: CASSPRTGESNEQFF
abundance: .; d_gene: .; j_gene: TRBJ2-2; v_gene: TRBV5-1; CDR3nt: TGCGCCAGCAGCTCGGTCTTCAGTAAAGCGAACACCGGGGAGCTGTTTTTT; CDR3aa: CASSSVFSKANTGELFF
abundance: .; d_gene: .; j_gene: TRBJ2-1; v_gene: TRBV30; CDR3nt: TGTGCCTGGAGTAGCTTGGGTGGGGGTTACTCCTACAATGAGCAGTTCTTC; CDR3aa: CAWSSLGGGYSYNEQFF
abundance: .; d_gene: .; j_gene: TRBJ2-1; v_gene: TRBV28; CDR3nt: TGTGCCAGCAGTTTAGGAACCTACAATGAGCAGTTCTTC; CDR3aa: CASSLGTYNEQFF
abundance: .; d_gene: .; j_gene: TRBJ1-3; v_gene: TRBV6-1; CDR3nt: TGTGCCAGCAGTGACAACCACCTAATGGGTGGAAACACCATATATTTT; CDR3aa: CASSDNHLMGGNTIYF
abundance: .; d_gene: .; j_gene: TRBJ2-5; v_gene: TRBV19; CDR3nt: TGTGCCAGTAGTACCCGGGTCCAAGAGACCCAGTACTTC; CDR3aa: CASSTRVQETQYF
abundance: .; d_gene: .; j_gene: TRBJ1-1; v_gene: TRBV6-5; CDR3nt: TGTGCCAGCTGGGTAGGAACGTGGGACACTGAAGCTTTCTTT; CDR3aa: CASWVGTWDTEAFF
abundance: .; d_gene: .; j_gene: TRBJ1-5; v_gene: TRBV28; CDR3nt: TGTGCCAGCACCTCTCCTGGGAATCAGCCCCAGCATTTT; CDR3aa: CASTSPGNQPQHF
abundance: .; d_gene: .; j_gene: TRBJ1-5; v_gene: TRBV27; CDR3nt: TGTGCCAGCAGTTTAAAAGGGTATAACAATCAGCCCCAGCATTTT; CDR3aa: CASSLKGYNNQPQHF
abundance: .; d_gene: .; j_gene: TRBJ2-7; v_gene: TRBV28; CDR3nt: TGTGCCAGCACCCGTCGCTTCTACGAGCAGTACTTC; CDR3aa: CASTRRFYEQYF
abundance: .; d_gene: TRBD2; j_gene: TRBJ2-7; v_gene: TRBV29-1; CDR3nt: TGCAGCGTTGTTGGACTAGCGGGAGGGCCGTACGAGCAGTACTTC; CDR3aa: CSVVGLAGGPYEQYF
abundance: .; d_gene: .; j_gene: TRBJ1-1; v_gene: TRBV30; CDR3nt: TGTGCCTGGAGTGTACGTGGGGGAGTGAACACTGAAGCTTTCTTT; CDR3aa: CAWSVRGGVNTEAFF
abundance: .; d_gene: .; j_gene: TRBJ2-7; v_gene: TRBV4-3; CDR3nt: TGCGCCAGCAGCCAAGATAGCCTAGACTACGAGCAGTACTTC; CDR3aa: CASSQDSLDYEQYF
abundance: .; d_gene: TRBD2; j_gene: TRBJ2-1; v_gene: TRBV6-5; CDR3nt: TGTGCCAGCAATCCTAGCGGTTATTACAATGAGCAGTTCTTC; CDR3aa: CASNPSGYYNEQFF
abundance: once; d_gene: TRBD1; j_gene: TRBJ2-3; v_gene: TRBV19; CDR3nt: TGTGCCAGTAGTAGGACAGGGCTTAGCACAGATACGCAGTATTTT; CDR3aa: CASSRTGLSTDTQYF
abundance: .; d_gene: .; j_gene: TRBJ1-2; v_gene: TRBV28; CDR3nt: TGTGCCAGCAGGGGCCGGGACACCCTTTATGGCTACACCTTC; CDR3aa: CASRGRDTLYGYTF
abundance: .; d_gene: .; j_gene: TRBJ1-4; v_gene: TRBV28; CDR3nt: TGTGCCAGCAGTTTATGGGGGGGCAACGATGAAAAACTGTTTTTT; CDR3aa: CASSLWGGNDEKLFF
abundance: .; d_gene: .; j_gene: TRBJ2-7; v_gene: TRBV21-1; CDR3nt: TGTGCCAGACCAGGAACTAGCGGGAGGGCCGAGCAGTACTTC; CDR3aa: CARPGTSGRAEQYF
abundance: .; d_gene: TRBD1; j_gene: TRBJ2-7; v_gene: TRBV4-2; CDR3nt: TGTGCCAGCAGCCAAGATTGGGCAGGGGGATACGAGCAGTACTTC; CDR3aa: CASSQDWAGGYEQYF
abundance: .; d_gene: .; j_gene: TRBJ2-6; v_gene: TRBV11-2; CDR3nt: TGTGCCAGCAGCTTAGTCTTGGCGCCCTCTGGGGCCAACGTCCTGACTTTC; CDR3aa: CASSLVLAPSGANVLTF
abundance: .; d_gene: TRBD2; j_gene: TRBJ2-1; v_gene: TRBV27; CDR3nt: TGTGCCAGCAGTTTACGGGGGGAAGTCTGGGAAAAAAACAATGAGCAGTTCTTC; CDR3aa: CASSLRGEVWEKNNEQFF
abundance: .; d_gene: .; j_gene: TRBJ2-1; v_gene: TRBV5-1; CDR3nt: TGCGCCAGCAGTAACCAGGGGTCCTACAATGAGCAGTTCTTC; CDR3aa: CASSNQGSYNEQFF
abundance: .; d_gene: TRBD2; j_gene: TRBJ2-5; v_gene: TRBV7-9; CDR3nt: TGTGCCAGCAGCCCCTCGACTAGCGGGATTTCAGTGGAGACCCAGTACTTC; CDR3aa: CASSPSTSGISVETQYF